This T cell receptor (beta chain) derives from a study of patients and donors after allogeneic stem cell transplantation. The CDR3 length is 15 residues. The germline CDR1 and CDR2 sequences are SGHRS and YFSETQ. Trimming took 2 bases from V and 2 from J, leaving 12 bases between them. TCRdb independently ran MiXCR on the RT-PCR reads; one entry per CDR3 protein. The sample includes 90,000 to 130,000 distinct CDR3 sequences, roughly 37% of them seen just once. The rearrangement links TRBV5-1 to TRBJ2-3, with a tentative D call TRBD1 (6 bases). Sample: blood, either unsorted or a sorted T cell fraction (not recorded which). The clonotype originates from a human donor who was either an allogeneic HSCT recipient or a stem cell or donor lymphocyte infusion donor (not recorded which). It is not recorded whose cells these are; they may come from a transplant donor. CDR3 protein: CASSFGTLNTDTQYF. CDR3 in DNA: TGCGCCAGCAGCTTCGGGACACTTAACACAGATACGCAGTATTTT.